A selection of T cell receptor beta chains follows, all from one sample in a study of blood T cell repertoires in COVID-19. Generated by immunoSEQ multiplex PCR, the TCRdb table keeps only in-frame clones and is missing some. The table includes some 39,000 clones, around 80% detected once. Sequencing input: peripheral blood. The source of these receptors is a man older than 75 with acute or convalescent COVID-19. Both conserved end residues are part of each CDR3. A D gene is named only where the DNA matches it firmly. The size field is filled for only some rows; it gives once, few, many or a size class.

size,J,D,V,CDR3,DNA
NA,TRBJ2-2,TRBD1,TRBV19,CASSPGQGPGELFF,TGTGCCAGTAGTCCCGGACAGGGCCCCGGGGAGCTGTTTTTT
NA,TRBJ2-4,TRBD2,TRBV7-9,CASSPYSGRGKNIQYF,TGTGCCAGCAGCCCATATAGCGGGAGAGGCAAAAACATTCAGTACTTC
once,TRBJ2-5,NA,TRBV12-3/TRBV12-4,CASSPINEETQYF,TGTGCCAGCAGTCCTATAAACGAGGAGACCCAGTACTTC
NA,TRBJ2-6,NA,TRBV7-3,CASSSPLGADSGANVLTF,TGTGCCAGCAGCTCCCCTTTGGGGGCCGACTCTGGGGCCAACGTCCTGACTTTC
NA,TRBJ2-1,TRBD2,TRBV7-2,CASSPAGGPFEQFF,TGTGCCAGCAGCCCAGCGGGAGGGCCGTTTGAGCAGTTCTTC
NA,TRBJ2-2,NA,TRBV10-2,CASSTGIRPGELFF,TGCGCCAGCTCAACCGGGATAAGACCCGGGGAGCTGTTTTTT
NA,TRBJ1-5,TRBD1,TRBV10-3,CAISEDRGGNQPQHF,TGTGCCATCAGTGAGGACAGGGGCGGCAATCAGCCCCAGCATTTT
NA,TRBJ2-1,TRBD2,TRBV11-2,CASSTQLAGSYNEQFF,TGTGCCAGCAGCACCCAACTAGCGGGGTCCTACAATGAGCAGTTCTTC
NA,TRBJ1-5,NA,TRBV5-5,CASSQNSFGGNQPQHF,TGTGCCAGCAGCCAAAATTCATTTGGGGGGAATCAGCCCCAGCATTTT
NA,TRBJ2-1,NA,TRBV5-1,CASSFGQASYNEQFF,TGCGCCAGCAGCTTTGGGCAAGCCTCCTACAATGAGCAGTTCTTC
NA,TRBJ1-4,NA,TRBV2,CASSAGGTVANEKLFF,TGTGCCAGCAGTGCGGGAGGGACCGTGGCTAATGAAAAACTGTTTTTT
NA,TRBJ2-3,NA,TRBV10-1,CASSEQPTGDTQYF,TGCGCCAGCAGTGAGCAGCCGACAGGAGATACGCAGTATTTT
NA,TRBJ2-7,TRBD1,TRBV5-1,CASSVGQGHSYEQYF,TGCGCCAGCAGCGTGGGACAGGGGCATTCCTACGAGCAGTACTTC
NA,TRBJ2-7,TRBD1,TRBV6-4,CASIFGTGKGSYEQYF,TGTGCCAGCATATTCGGGACAGGGAAGGGATCCTACGAGCAGTACTTC
NA,TRBJ2-5,TRBD2,TRBV9,CASSVEAGGGETQYF,TGTGCCAGCAGCGTAGAAGCGGGGGGCGGGGAGACCCAGTACTTC
NA,TRBJ1-4,NA,TRBV29-1,CSVLRQDREKLFF,TGCAGCGTTCTTCGACAGGACCGGGAAAAACTGTTTTTT
NA,TRBJ1-2,TRBD1,TRBV6-5,CASSLRDRNLYGYTF,TGTGCCAGCAGCCTCCGGGACAGGAATCTCTATGGCTACACCTTC
few,TRBJ2-1,NA,TRBV9,CASSVGHWDTHYNEQFF,TGTGCCAGCAGCGTAGGTCATTGGGACACGCACTACAATGAGCAGTTCTTC
NA,TRBJ2-4,TRBD2,TRBV19,CASSIVGGNIQYF,TGTGCCAGTAGTATAGTGGGGGGGAACATTCAGTACTTC
NA,TRBJ2-3,NA,TRBV7-3,CASSRTAATDTQYF,TGTGCCAGCAGCCGGACAGCGGCCACAGATACGCAGTATTTT
NA,TRBJ2-7,NA,TRBV28,CASSLPLSSYEQYF,TGTGCCAGCAGTTTACCCCTAAGCTCCTACGAGCAGTACTTC
NA,TRBJ1-2,NA,TRBV6-5,CASSYGMRNYGYTF,TGTGCCAGCAGTTACGGAATGCGGAACTATGGCTACACCTTC
NA,TRBJ2-1,TRBD2,TRBV3-1/TRBV3-2,CASSQDRLAIGPLQFF,TGTGCCAGCAGCCAAGATCGACTAGCTATCGGTCCGTTGCAGTTCTTC
NA,TRBJ1-1,NA,TRBV11-1,CASSLGTVNTEAFF,TGTGCCAGCAGCTTAGGCACAGTGAACACTGAAGCTTTCTTT
NA,TRBJ2-1,TRBD2,TRBV9,CASSVGAGEGYNEQFF,TGTGCCAGCAGCGTAGGGGCGGGAGAGGGGTACAATGAGCAGTTCTTC
NA,TRBJ2-5,NA,TRBV2,CASRQGRAQETQYF,TGTGCCAGCAGGCAGGGGAGGGCCCAGGAGACCCAGTACTTC
NA,TRBJ2-5,TRBD2,TRBV5-1,CASSGLSGGSQETQYF,TGCGCCAGCAGCGGACTTAGCGGGGGTAGCCAAGAGACCCAGTACTTC
NA,TRBJ1-4,TRBD1,TRBV9,CASSVGTGGYNEKLFF,TGTGCCAGCAGCGTGGGGACAGGGGGCTATAATGAAAAACTGTTTTTT
NA,TRBJ2-1,TRBD2,TRBV9,CASSFGLARTGNEQFF,TGTGCCAGCAGCTTCGGACTAGCGCGGACGGGCAATGAGCAGTTCTTC
NA,TRBJ2-7,NA,TRBV10-2,CASSEEAQQYF,TGCGCCAGCAGTGAGGAGGCCCAGCAGTACTTC
NA,TRBJ2-1,TRBD1,TRBV12-5,CASGLGGSYNEQFF,TGTGCTAGTGGTTTAGGGGGCAGTTACAATGAGCAGTTCTTC
NA,TRBJ1-5,TRBD1,TRBV6-6,CASWTGLNQPQHF,TGTGCCAGTTGGACAGGACTCAATCAGCCCCAGCATTTT
NA,TRBJ2-1,TRBD2,TRBV4-1,CASSQDWTSNEQFF,TGCGCCAGCAGCCAAGACTGGACTAGCAATGAGCAGTTCTTC
NA,TRBJ1-6,NA,TRBV6-1,CASSEQAGNNSPLHF,TGTGCCAGCAGTGAACAGGCAGGGAATAATTCACCCCTCCACTTT
NA,TRBJ2-7,NA,TRBV11-2,CASSVTGTTNEQYF,TGTGCCAGCAGCGTTACCGGGACAACAAACGAGCAGTACTTC
NA,TRBJ2-7,TRBD1,TRBV4-1,CASSHPGQGLSEQYF,TGCGCCAGCAGCCACCCGGGACAGGGCCTTAGCGAGCAGTACTTC
NA,TRBJ2-3,NA,TRBV12-3/TRBV12-4,CASSLRATDTQYF,TGTGCCAGCAGTTTGAGGGCCACAGATACGCAGTATTTT
NA,TRBJ1-2,NA,TRBV7-9,CASSQGTLLYGYTF,TGTGCCAGCAGTCAGGGCACCCTCCTCTATGGCTACACCTTC
NA,TRBJ2-5,NA,TRBV6-5,CASSIVETQYF,TGTGCCAGCAGCATAGTGGAGACCCAGTACTTC
NA,TRBJ2-2,TRBD2,TRBV4-2,CASSQPLAGSTGELFF,TGTGCCAGCAGCCAACCCCTAGCGGGGTCCACCGGGGAGCTGTTTTTT
NA,TRBJ1-1,NA,TRBV7-9,CASSAGNSAEAFF,TGTGCCAGCAGCGCCGGCAATAGCGCTGAAGCTTTCTTT
once,TRBJ1-1,NA,TRBV10-1,CASSGEGVTEAFF,TGCGCCAGCAGTGGGGAGGGGGTGACTGAAGCTTTCTTT
NA,TRBJ2-4,NA,TRBV28,CASRQGGWSKNIQYF,TGTGCCAGCAGACAGGGTGGATGGTCCAAAAACATTCAGTACTTC
NA,TRBJ2-2,NA,TRBV7-7,CASQKDTNTGELFF,TGTGCTAGCCAGAAAGATACGAACACCGGGGAGCTGTTTTTT
NA,TRBJ1-2,NA,TRBV18,CASYGGRPTLGYGYTF,TGTGCCAGCTACGGGGGACGACCTACCCTTGGGTATGGCTACACCTTC
NA,TRBJ1-3,NA,TRBV2,CAGSGETGNTIYF,TGTGCCGGGTCAGGGGAGACTGGAAACACCATATATTTT
NA,TRBJ2-1,NA,TRBV5-8,CASSPRGPHNEQFF,TGTGCCAGCAGCCCCAGGGGACCCCACAATGAGCAGTTCTTC
few,TRBJ2-1,TRBD1,TRBV5-1,CASSWDRGSYNEQFF,TGCGCCAGCAGCTGGGACAGGGGGTCCTACAATGAGCAGTTCTTC